The clone carrying this T cell receptor (beta chain) was found once. Its antigen is still unknown. Sequencing followed a ViraFEST assay step that expanded antigen-specific CD4+ T cells with viral peptide pools. Between days 9 and 10 of culture, CD4+ T cells were separated out. Nucleocapsid antibodies stayed negative before and after vaccination, showing no earlier SARS-CoV-2 infection. Trimming took 1 base from V and 4 from J, leaving 7 bases between them. The CDR3 consists of 13 residues. Germline V gene lookup returns CDR1 SGHDN and CDR2 FVKESK. The data belong to a study of vaccination effects on CD4 cells after COVID-19. The wider study: As their vaccination, participants received two doses of either BNT162b2 or mRNA-1273.

Generated by immunoSEQ multiplex PCR, the TCRdb table keeps only in-frame clones and is missing some. Of tens of thousands of clones in the sample, roughly four fifths were seen once. The receptor was derived from a human donor who received a COVID-19 vaccine. The source was CD4+ T cells from PBMCs cultured with HCoV-NL63 spike peptides, collected before COVID-19 vaccination. The chain employs TRBV14 and TRBJ2-5; D gene ambiguous. CDR3 amino acids: CASSQGAPETQYF. As DNA, the CDR3 is TGTGCCAGCAGCCAAGGGGCCCCAGAGACCCAGTACTTC.